The present T cell receptor (beta chain) was sequenced within a study of Ad26.COV2.S vaccination and SARS-CoV-2 variants. Study background: Among those in the COV1001 Ad26.COV2.S trial arm was the donor. Each vaccinee took Ad26.COV2.S intramuscularly, once or twice 56 days apart. Points from the study as a whole: It is possible that the TCR breadth and depth analyses underestimated the total T cell responses.

As concerns this clone: The antigen is not known.

CDR3 length: 15 amino acids. V was clipped by 0 bases and J by 2 bases, with 11 bases between them. Germline V lookup: CDR1 SGHRS, CDR2 YFSETQ. Using immunoSEQ multiplex PCR, the repertoire was profiled, and TCRdb retains in-frame clones only, with some absent. Among about 350,000 clones listed, around 83% were seen once. The treatment is: roughly 18 received Ad26.COV2.S at low or high dose, single or two shots; about 5 received placebo; per-sample allocation not given. Following the first vaccine or placebo injection, samples were taken on day 63. SARS-CoV-2 spike from the Wuhan strain was encoded by the vaccine, an Ad26 vector.

The sequencing used peripheral blood, collected in a trial of Ad26.COV2.S vaccine versus placebo. The sequence derives from a person aged 18 to 65 who received the Ad26.COV2.S COVID-19 vaccine or a placebo. The V and J genes are TRBV5-1 and TRBJ2-5; the D gene could be TRBD1 or TRBD2 (5 bases each). The CDR3 DNA reads as TGCGCCAGCAGCTTGGCCGGGGCAGTACAAGAGACCCAGTACTTC. It specifies CASSLAGAVQETQYF.